This T cell receptor (beta chain) is from a study of molecular identifiers for immune sequencing clone quantification. CDR3 length: 15 amino acids. V was pared by 4 bases and J by 4 bases, with 17 bases between. In germline, CDR1 is SGHKS, CDR2 YYEKEE (reference sequence). A remark on this clonotype: The antigen is unknown.

Previously described methods and listed TCR primers produced bulk TCR libraries. Each CDR3 protein is one row after TCRdb ran MiXCR on the PCR reads. The sample holds roughly 320,000 distinct CDR3 sequences; 24% are singletons and the top ten take 0.65% to 0.75%. Naive CD8 T cells were FACS-sorted by CD8+CD4-CCR7+CD45RA+ markers. Study observations and caveats: Detection of one spiked Jurkat cell's TCR RNA reportedly worked in one million naive cells. Clones exceeding 20 RNA copies carried over 98% of effector molecules but under 1% of naive-cell molecules.

Material for sequencing was naive CD8+ T cells from blood, with Jurkat cell RNA spiked in. Specified subset: FACS-sorted CD8+CD4-CCR7+CD45RA+ naive T cells. The TCR was taken from a human donor in good health. Some libraries in this study had Jurkat cell RNA spiked in. This rearrangement joins TRBV5-5 to TRBJ1-1; D gene uncertain. Here the CDR3 DNA reads TGTGCCAGCAGCGTGGCACCAGGCGACGGCACTGAAGCTTTCTTT. Translating it yields CASSVAPGDGTEAFF.